Listed here is a single T cell receptor (beta chain). The antigen it binds to is not known. No conserved phenylalanine or tryptophan is present at the end of the CDR3, so a read error is the likely explanation. The limits of the CDR3 on the DNA are not certain, so only TCRdb's listed CDR3 is given. Bulk unsorted tissue served as the source for RNA extraction, and RNA quality was assessed using a NanoDrop ND-1000 and an Agilent 2100. Distant non-tumor tissue taken more than 3 cm from the tumor edge was used as the normal lung sample. The donors were newly diagnosed lung cancer patients admitted for thoracic surgery in China from August to November 2014 who had not received prior chemotherapy. The study excluded patients who had received radiotherapy or chemotherapy before or who had another cancer at the same time. Surgical tissue pieces of roughly 1-2.2 cm3 were preserved in RNAlater solution and were kept at -80 degrees C until use.

The data stem from a study of tumor and adjacent non-tumor tissue in lung cancer (dated by TCRdb to the late 2010s). With regard to the full study: Of the cohort, 11 to 12 patients had adenocarcinoma, 2 had squamous cell carcinoma and 1 had small cell lung cancer. For each patient, one tumor sample and one normal lung sample were taken, giving a few dozen paired specimens that underwent TCRbeta CDR3 sequencing. The roughly 15 patients were aged about 31 to 76 years, included 10 men and 5 women, and had TNM stage I to III disease. Bulk TCRbeta repertoires were compared between lung tumor tissue and matched distant non-tumor lung tissue obtained from fewer than 18 lung cancer patients. A total of 95 million to 150 million productive TCRbeta reads were generated by sequencing, corresponding to an average of about 4.17 million reads per sample. General findings and caveats noted by the study authors: Because peripheral blood was not sequenced, the blood TCRbeta repertoires of the lung cancer patients in the study went unexamined. Neither the sequencing platform nor unique molecular identifiers are mentioned in the methods. Tumor tissue showed significantly greater TCR diversity (inverse Simpson) than normal lung tissue (431.37 vs 166.20, P = 0.0075, Mann-Whitney U test). TCR diversity was significantly higher in younger patients, and higher tumor TCR diversity was associated with shorter overall and disease-free survival. Only 15 or so patients were included in the cohort, and the need for larger samples and more detailed clinical data was noted by the authors. In normal lung, the top 100 clones accounted for a significantly larger cumulative share of the repertoire than in tumor tissue.

Library method: multiplex PCR. Reads for this sample came from an Illumina HiSeq 2500. Following protocols modified from ARM-PCR, the researchers constructed TCRbeta libraries through three rounds of nested PCR with primers (Table S4). Before sequencing, PCR products in the 200-500 bp range were cut out of the gel and cleaned up using the QIAquick gel extraction kit. The paper's data handling went like this. Reads were cleaned using Trimmomatic, were merged into complete CDR3 sequences using FLASH, and were assigned to V(D)J germline segments using MiTCR. VDJtools was used to compute clonal diversity as the inverse Simpson's index. A read counted as productive if the sequence was in-frame and lacked a premature stop codon. The raw public reads went through TCRdb reprocessing: fastp at Q25, MiXCR clone calling, in-frame beta chains kept. Each entry merges the rows of one CDR3 protein and shows their most common DNA and genes. TCRdb's processing, not the authors' own work, is the source of the V and J calls. Present in this sample are about 90,000 distinct CDR3 sequences, roughly 77% of which were seen just once. Roughly a fifth of the sample is held by the ten biggest clonotypes.

A total of 15 residues make up the CDR3, ends included. CDR1 and CDR2 (SGHTS, YDEGEE) derive from the germline V gene. The chain is made from TRBV5-8 and TRBJ1-5; the DNA was not used to check the table's D call, TRBD1. Input material: distant non-tumor lung tissue. The source of this sequence is a woman aged 50 to 65 with non-small cell lung cancer. This receptor carries the CDR3 CASFAGGISNKPQHL.